This TCR beta chain was documented in a study of blood T cell repertoires in COVID-19. For the study at large: Spain, Italy and the United States supplied samples that represented acute and convalescent COVID-19. The analysed material was cDNA or gDNA that came from T cells, B-cell-depleted T cells, or PBMCs.

As originally analysed: Amplification from reference gene primers served as the basis for estimated nucleated cell counts. Method: immunoSEQ multiplex PCR; TCRdb's copy keeps in-frame clones and lacks some. Clone size and the V and J calls come from that table; the DNA yielded D and trimming. The data contain under 200,000 clones, roughly 80% of them singletons. This clone was found once. The CDR3 length is 14 residues. Germline V gene sequence: CDR1 KGHSH, CDR2 LQKENI. The V end was cut by 2 bases, the J end by 4 bases, with 12 bases between. Donors were grouped by their self-reported clinical history.

V gene TRBV18 combines with J gene TRBJ2-7; D perhaps matches TRBD1 (5 bases). The sequence was obtained from a woman aged 40 to 50 with acute COVID-19. The sequenced sample consisted of PBMCs or T cells enriched from blood (not recorded which). The CDR3 DNA reads as TGTGCCAGCTCACCAGGGCCTCAGGGTTACGAGCAGTACTTC. It specifies CASSPGPQGYEQYF.